This T cell receptor (beta chain) stems from a study of CD8 T cells in Susac syndrome (dated by TCRdb to the late 2010s). General notes on the study: Of the Susac syndrome patients who were sequenced, over five had clinically active disease and roughly eight were in clinical remission. At blood withdrawal, Susac syndrome patients were therapy-naive, treated with corticosteroids (with IVIg additionally given to some), or treated with IVIg alone. The study used repertoire sequencing to test whether antigen drove CD8+ T cell activation and differentiation in Susac syndrome. CD8+ T cell repertoire clonality was compared between over 9 healthy donors, some 14 Susac syndrome patients and approximately 16 multiple sclerosis patients.

V and J lose 0 bases and 14 bases, and a span of 5 bases separates them. The CDR3, cysteine through phenylalanine, is 11 amino acids long. The CDR3 DNA has 33 bases and is translated from base 1. CDR1 and CDR2 are read off the germline V gene as MGHRA and YSYEKL. Notes on this clonotype: Its cognate antigen has yet to be identified. Base qualities are missing; no much larger clone stands one base away.

Points the paper makes about the study in general: In the total CD8+ and CD8+ TEMRA repertoires, 15 to 20 and five Susac-specific public clones, respectively, were identified. Clonal expansion was seen in Susac syndrome CD8+ repertoires, peaking in CD8+ TEMRA cells and being greater in clinically active patients than in remitting ones. The number of individuals in the TCR sequencing and HLA analysis was recognized as being relatively small.

High-throughput TCR beta sequencing profiled peripheral blood CD8+ and CD4+ T cells from healthy donors, Susac syndrome patients and multiple sclerosis patients. The Susac syndrome patients fulfilled recently defined diagnostic criteria for either definite or probable disease. Bulk CD8+ and CD4+ T cells were purified by magnetic negative isolation, while CD8+ TEMRA cells were enriched using FACS. Blood was collected in EDTA tubes and processed within 24 hours, with PBMCs isolated through density gradient centrifugation. PBMCs intended for TCR sequencing were frozen in liquid nitrogen and were later thawed in a 37 degrees C water bath. The sorted or isolated CD4+, CD8+ and CD8+ TEMRA cells reached a purity of at least 90%. RNA was extracted using the RNeasy kit, and about 0.5 to 1 microgram was reverse transcribed with random hexamers. The immunoSEQ multiplex PCR assay, covering 54 Vbeta and 13 Jbeta segments, was used to amplify TCR beta CDR3 regions. To correct PCR amplification bias, a synthetic template baseline was used for both primer optimization and computational correction. Per the authors' processing: Reads were annotated to V, D and J genes per IMGT and analyzed with immunoSEQ Analyzer, keeping only productive sequences. Clonality was computed as one minus Shannon entropy normalized by log2 of the number of productive unique sequences. Public and private clones were assessed among the 100 most prevalent clones of each patient and control. A clone was defined as Susac-specific if it was absent from the healthy and MS cohorts, from approximately 980 published viral clones and from other ImmuneACCESS disease sequences. TCRdb ran its own pipeline on the public reads, namely fastp trimming at Q25 and MiXCR clone calling, and kept in-frame beta chains. CDR3 protein duplicates are merged, each entry listing the most common genes and DNA. The V and J calls were determined by TCRdb, not by the authors. The sample yields 130,000 or so distinct CDR3 sequences; about 93% were counted once. Clones ranked in the top ten supply about 0.28% of the sample.

This clonotype originated in a human donor with Susac syndrome. Sequenced input: CD8+ T cells from PBMCs. The rearrangement combines TRBV4-1 with TRBJ1-6; a confident D gene designation cannot be given. The CDR3 reads as follows: CASSQDEALHF. The DNA is TGCGCCAGCAGCCAAGATGAGGCCCTCCACTTT.